This T cell receptor (beta chain) was retrieved from a study of pediatric ulcerative colitis (dated by TCRdb to 2018 to 2020). Study-wide context: Pancolitis was present in several ulcerative colitis patients and left-sided colitis in two, and histology consistent with ulcerative colitis was found in all of these patients. From fewer than ten newly diagnosed, treatment-naive pediatric ulcerative colitis patients and four non-IBD control children, paired blood and rectal samples were collected. The Pediatric Ulcerative Colitis Activity Index classified a couple of patients as having mild disease, several as having moderate disease and three as having acute severe colitis.

Inclusive of the bounding cysteine and phenylalanine, the CDR3 is 17 residues long. Of all the DNA, just the CDR3 is kept, 51 bases in frame from base 1. V gives up 5 bases and J gives up 0 bases, and the segment between their germline ends measures 17 bases. Per the germline V gene, SGHTA is the CDR1 and FQGNSA is the CDR2. To note about this clone: Its target antigen remains unknown. Base qualities are not at hand, and no much larger clone is one base apart.

Rearranged CDR3 beta regions were amplified from genomic DNA with multiplex V and J primers using the immunoSEQ TRB Survey service. Survey-level sequencing depth of up to 500,000 reads per sample was used to keep depth equal across samples. The libraries were purified and pooled, then sequenced using Illumina technology. The authors' analysis ran thus. Productive clonality, sample overlap, pairwise scatters, CDR3 beta length, V/D/J gene usage and productiveness were assessed with immunoSEQ online tools. Alongside Shannon and Simpson indices, calculated diversity was computed as the number of unique rearrangements divided by total templates, multiplied by 100. Z-score normalized data were analyzed by principal component analysis with the R prcomp function and the ggbiplot package. Morisita's index was used to quantify blood-rectal clonal overlap within each subject. TCRdb provides this immuneACCESS table in a form limited to in-frame rearrangements. Some clones are lacking; in checked studies, under half of them reflect an unresolved V gene, and why the rest are absent is not known. Clonal size and the V and J genes are those of that table, whereas D and trimming came from the DNA. The sample table holds some 50,000 clones, of which about 79% were seen once. The ten largest account for roughly 3.4% of the sample.

During colonoscopy, one to two pinch biopsies were obtained from the rectum for research purposes. Before the diagnostic colonoscopy, none of the ulcerative colitis patients had been given immunosuppressive medication. Rectal biopsies were digested with proteinase K before DNA isolation. The Wizard kit (Promega) was used to extract genomic DNA from the blood and intestinal samples. Paper-wide results and their limitations: Because repertoires were derived from total lymphocyte DNA, patterns in rare subsets such as regulatory T cells may not have been reflected. Blood-derived T cells may have been included in the rectal pinch biopsies, particularly in patients with overt colitis. Clonal overlap between a subject's own blood and rectum was significantly greater in ulcerative colitis patients than in controls, which suggests more T cell trafficking to inflamed tissue. Only a handful of individuals were included in the healthy control group, which was small. Two rectal CDR3 clonotypes were found in every ulcerative colitis patient but in no control. For technical reasons, blood samples from a couple of patients gave substantially fewer templates, and these samples were excluded from the blood-rectal overlap analysis. Features of the rectal repertoire distinguished controls, mild-moderate colitis patients and acute severe colitis patients, and in acute severe colitis, rectal diversity was reduced because of clonal expansions.

This TCR derives from a girl between 5 and 17 years old with moderate ulcerative colitis. The V gene is TRBV7-2 and the J gene is TRBJ1-3; the D gene is unclear. Sequencing was performed on gut tissue. The CDR3 protein is CASSMWTDHLSGNTIYF. The sequence in DNA is TGTGCCAGCAGCATGTGGACTGACCACCTCTCTGGAAACACCATATATTTT.